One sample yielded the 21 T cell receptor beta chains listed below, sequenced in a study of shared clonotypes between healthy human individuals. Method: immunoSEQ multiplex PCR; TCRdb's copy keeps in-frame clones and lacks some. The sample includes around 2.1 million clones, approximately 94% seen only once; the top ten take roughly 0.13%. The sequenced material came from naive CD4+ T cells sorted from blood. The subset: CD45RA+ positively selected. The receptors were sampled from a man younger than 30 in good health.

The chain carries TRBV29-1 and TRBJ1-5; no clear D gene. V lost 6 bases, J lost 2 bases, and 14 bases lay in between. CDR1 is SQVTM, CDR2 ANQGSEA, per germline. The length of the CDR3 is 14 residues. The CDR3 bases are TGCAGCGTCCGGATGGGAGGCGGCAATCAGCCCCAGCATTTT. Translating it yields CSVRMGGGNQPQHF.

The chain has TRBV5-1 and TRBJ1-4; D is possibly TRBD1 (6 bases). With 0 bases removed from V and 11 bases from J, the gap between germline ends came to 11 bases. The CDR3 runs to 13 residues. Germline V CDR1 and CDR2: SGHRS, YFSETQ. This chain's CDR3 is CASSLEQGEKLFF. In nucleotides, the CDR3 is TGCGCCAGCAGCTTGGAACAGGGAGAGAAACTGTTTTTT. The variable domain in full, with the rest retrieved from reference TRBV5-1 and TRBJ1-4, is KAGVTQTPRYLIKTRGQQVTLSCSPISGHRSVSWYQQTPGQGLQFLFEYFSETQRNKGNFPGRFSGRQFSNSRSEMNVSTLELGDSALYLCASSLEQGEKLFFGSGTQLSVL.

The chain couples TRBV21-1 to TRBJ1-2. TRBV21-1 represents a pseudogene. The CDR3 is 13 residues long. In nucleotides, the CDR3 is TGTGCCAGCAGCATCCCAGTGGGTCATGGCTACACCTTC. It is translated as CASSIPVGHGYTF.

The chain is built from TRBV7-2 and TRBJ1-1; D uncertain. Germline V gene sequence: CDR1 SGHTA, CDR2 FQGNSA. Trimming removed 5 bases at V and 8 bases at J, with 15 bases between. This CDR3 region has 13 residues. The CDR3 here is CASSLMRAAEAFF. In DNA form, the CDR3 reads TGTGCCAGCAGCCTCATGCGGGCCGCCGAAGCTTTCTTT. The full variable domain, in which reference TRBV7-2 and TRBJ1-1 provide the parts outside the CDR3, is GAGVSQSPSNKVTEKGKDVELRCDPISGHTALYWYRQSLGQGLEFLIYFQGNSAPDKSGLPSDRFSAERTGGSVSTLTIQRTQQEDSAVYLCASSLMRAAEAFFGQGTRLTVV.

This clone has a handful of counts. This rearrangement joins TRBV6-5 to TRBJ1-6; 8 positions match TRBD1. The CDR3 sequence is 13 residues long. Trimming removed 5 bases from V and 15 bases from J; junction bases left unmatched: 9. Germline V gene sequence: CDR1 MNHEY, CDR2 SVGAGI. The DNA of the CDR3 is TGTGCCAGCAGTCGGCTCCCGACAGGGGACCTCCACTTT. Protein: CASSRLPTGDLHF.

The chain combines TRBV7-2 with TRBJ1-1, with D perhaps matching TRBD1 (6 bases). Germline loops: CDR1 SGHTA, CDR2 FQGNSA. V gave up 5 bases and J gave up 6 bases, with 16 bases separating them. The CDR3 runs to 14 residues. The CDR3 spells CASSARQVGSEAFF. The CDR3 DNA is TGTGCCAGCAGCGCAAGACAGGTCGGATCTGAAGCTTTCTTT. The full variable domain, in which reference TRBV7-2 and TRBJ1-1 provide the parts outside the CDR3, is GAGVSQSPSNKVTEKGKDVELRCDPISGHTALYWYRQSLGQGLEFLIYFQGNSAPDKSGLPSDRFSAERTGGSVSTLTIQRTQQEDSAVYLCASSARQVGSEAFFGQGTRLTVV.

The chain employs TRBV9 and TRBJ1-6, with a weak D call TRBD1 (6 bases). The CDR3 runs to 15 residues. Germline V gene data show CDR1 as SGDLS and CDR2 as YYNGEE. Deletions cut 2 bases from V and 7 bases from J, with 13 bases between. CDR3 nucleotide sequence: TGTGCCAGCAGCGTTTACGCAGGGGTAAATTCACCCCTCCACTTT. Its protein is CASSVYAGVNSPLHF.

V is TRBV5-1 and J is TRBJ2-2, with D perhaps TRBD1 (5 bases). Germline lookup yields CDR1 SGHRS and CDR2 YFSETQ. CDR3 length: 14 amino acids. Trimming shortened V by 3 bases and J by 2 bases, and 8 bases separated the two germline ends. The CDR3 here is CASSYDRNTGELFF. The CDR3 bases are TGCGCCAGCAGCTATGACAGAAACACCGGGGAGCTGTTTTTT.

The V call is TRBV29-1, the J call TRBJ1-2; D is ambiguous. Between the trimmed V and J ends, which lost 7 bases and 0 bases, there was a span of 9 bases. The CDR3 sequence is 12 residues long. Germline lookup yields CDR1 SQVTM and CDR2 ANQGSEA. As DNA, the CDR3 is TGCAGCGCCATGAGCCCTAACTATGGCTACACCTTC. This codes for CSAMSPNYGYTF.

This chain's CDR3 is CASSSRPRETQYF. CDR3 nucleotides: TGTGCCAGCAGCTCCCGGCCTAGAGAGACCCAGTACTTC. The V gene is TRBV5-6, the J gene TRBJ2-5; the D is unclear. The CDR3 extends over 13 amino acids. Trimming pared 3 bases from V and 4 bases from J, leaving 10 bases between. CDR1 SGHDT and CDR2 YYEEEE come from the germline V gene.

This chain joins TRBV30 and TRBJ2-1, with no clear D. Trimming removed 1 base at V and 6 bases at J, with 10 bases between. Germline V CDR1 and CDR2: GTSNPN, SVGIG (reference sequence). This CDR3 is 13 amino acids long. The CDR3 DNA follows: TGTGCCTGGAGTGAGGACCGATTCAATGAGCAGTTCTTC. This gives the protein CAWSEDRFNEQFF.

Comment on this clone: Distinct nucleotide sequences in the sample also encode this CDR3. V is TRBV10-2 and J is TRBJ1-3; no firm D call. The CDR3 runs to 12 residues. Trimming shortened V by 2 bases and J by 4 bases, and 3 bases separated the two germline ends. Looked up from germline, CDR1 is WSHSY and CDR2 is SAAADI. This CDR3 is CASSEPGNTIYF. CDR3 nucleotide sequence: TGCGCCAGCAGTGAGCCAGGAAACACCATATATTTT.

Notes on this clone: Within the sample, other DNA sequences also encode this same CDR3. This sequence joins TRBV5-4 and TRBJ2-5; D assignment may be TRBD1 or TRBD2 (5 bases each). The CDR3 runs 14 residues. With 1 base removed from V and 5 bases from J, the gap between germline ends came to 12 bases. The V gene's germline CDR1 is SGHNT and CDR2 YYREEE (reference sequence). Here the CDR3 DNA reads TGTGCCAGCAGCTTGCCGGGGCGCGGGGAGACCCAGTACTTC. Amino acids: CASSLPGRGETQYF.

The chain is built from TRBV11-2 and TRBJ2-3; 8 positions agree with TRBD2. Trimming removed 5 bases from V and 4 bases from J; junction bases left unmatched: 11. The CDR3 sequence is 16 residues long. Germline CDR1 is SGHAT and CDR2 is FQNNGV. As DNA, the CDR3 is TGTGCCAGCAGCCTCACCCAATCGGGGGGGGCAGATACGCAGTATTTT. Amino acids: CASSLTQSGGADTQYF.

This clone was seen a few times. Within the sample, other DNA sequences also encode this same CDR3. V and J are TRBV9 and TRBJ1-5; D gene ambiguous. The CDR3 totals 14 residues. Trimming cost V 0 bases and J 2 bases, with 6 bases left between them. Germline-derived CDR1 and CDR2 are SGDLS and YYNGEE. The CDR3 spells CASSVAGGNQPQHF. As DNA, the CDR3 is TGTGCCAGCAGCGTAGCCGGCGGCAATCAGCCCCAGCATTTT.

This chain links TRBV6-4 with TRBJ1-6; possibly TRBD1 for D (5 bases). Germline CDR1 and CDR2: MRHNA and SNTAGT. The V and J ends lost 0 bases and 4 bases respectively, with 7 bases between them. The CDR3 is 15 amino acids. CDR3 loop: CASSDSAGYNSPLHF. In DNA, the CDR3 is TGTGCCAGCAGTGACTCGGCAGGGTATAATTCACCCCTCCACTTT.

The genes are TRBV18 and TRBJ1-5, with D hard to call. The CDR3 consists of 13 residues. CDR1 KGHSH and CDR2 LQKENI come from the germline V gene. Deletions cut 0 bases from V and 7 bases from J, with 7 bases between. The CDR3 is CASSPPFKQPQHF. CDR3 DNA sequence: TGTGCCAGCTCACCACCGTTTAAGCAGCCCCAGCATTTT.

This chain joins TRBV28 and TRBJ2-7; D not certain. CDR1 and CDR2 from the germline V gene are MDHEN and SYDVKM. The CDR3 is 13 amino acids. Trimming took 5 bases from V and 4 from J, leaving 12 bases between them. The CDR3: CASSLAPRYEQYF. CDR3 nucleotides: TGTGCCAGCAGTCTCGCCCCCAGGTACGAGCAGTACTTC. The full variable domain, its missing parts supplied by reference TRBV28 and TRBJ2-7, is DVKVTQSSRYLVKRTGEKVFLECVQDMDHENMFWYRQDPGLGLRLIYFSYDVKMKEKGDIPEGYSVSREKKERFSLILESASTNQTSMYLCASSLAPRYEQYFGPGTRLTVT.

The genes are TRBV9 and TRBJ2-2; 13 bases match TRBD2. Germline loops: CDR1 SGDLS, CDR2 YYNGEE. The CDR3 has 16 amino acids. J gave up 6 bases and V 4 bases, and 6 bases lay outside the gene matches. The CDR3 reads CASSSRLAGGPGELFF. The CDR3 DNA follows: TGTGCCAGCAGCTCCCGACTAGCGGGGGGTCCCGGGGAGCTGTTTTTT.

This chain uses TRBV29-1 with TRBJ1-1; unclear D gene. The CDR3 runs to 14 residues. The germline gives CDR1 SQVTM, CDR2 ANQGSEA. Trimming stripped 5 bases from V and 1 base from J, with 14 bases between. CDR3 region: CSVRQRQENTEAFF. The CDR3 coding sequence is TGCAGCGTTCGGCAGCGACAAGAGAACACTGAAGCTTTCTTT.

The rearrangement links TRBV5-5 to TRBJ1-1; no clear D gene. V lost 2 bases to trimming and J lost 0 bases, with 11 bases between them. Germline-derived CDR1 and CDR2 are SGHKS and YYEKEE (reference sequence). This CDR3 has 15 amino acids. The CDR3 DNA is TGTGCCAGCAGCTTTCTCTCGGGCGTGAACACTGAAGCTTTCTTT. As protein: CASSFLSGVNTEAFF.